A single TCR beta chain is shown here with its context. The hyperthyroidism patients had all been newly diagnosed, and their disease duration was under 2 months. Their ages ranged from 18 to 65 years. This sample is part of a study of T cells in Graves' hyperthyroidism and ophthalmopathy. The germline V and J ends were trimmed by 8 bases and 9 bases, with 16 bases remaining between them. Germline V CDR1 and CDR2: SNHLY, FYNNEI. This CDR3 is built from 12 residues. The TCR beta CDR3 regions underwent amplification using RNA transcripts as the source. HTBI primers were employed in a first-round RT-PCR of the TCR CDR3. TCRdb re-called the multiplex PCR reads through MiXCR, storing one row per CDR3 protein. The top ten clones hold approximately 8.2% of a sample with just over 550,000 distinct CDR3 sequences, 46% of them seen once.

The sample taken for sequencing was peripheral blood or thyroid tissue (not recorded which). This TCR was recovered from a woman aged 18-30 years with Graves' hyperthyroidism. This chain connects TRBV2 to TRBJ2-5, with no clear D. CDR3 in amino acids: CASGRGPLSQYF. As DNA, the CDR3 is TGTGCCAGCGGCCGAGGCCCTTTGTCCCAGTACTTC.